The 27 T cell receptor beta chains below come from one sample, sequenced in a study of T cells after posttransplantation cyclophosphamide. Control samples came 1 year after myeloablative marrow transplants with methotrexate plus calcineurin inhibitor. TCRdb's copy holds only in-frame clones and misses some; the assay was immunoSEQ multiplex PCR. Of about 24,000 clones detected, roughly 90% appear once; the ten largest clones hold about 8.2%. Source: PBMCs, taken after an allogeneic stem cell transplant with a calcineurin inhibitor and methotrexate. The source is a female patient aged 50-59 years who received an allogeneic stem cell transplant from an unrelated donor, was CMV-positive, and had chronic GVHD only. A share of the T cells may be of graft donor origin.

The V call is TRBV6-6, the J call TRBJ2-1; D might be TRBD1 (7 bases). Germline lookup yields CDR1 MNHNY and CDR2 SVGAGI (reference sequence). This CDR3 region has 15 residues. Trimming left V 7 bases short and J 4 bases short, with 17 bases between. CDR3 sequence reads: CASTQVRDRYNEQFF. In DNA, the CDR3 is TGTGCCAGCACCCAAGTGCGGGACAGATACAATGAGCAGTTCTTC.

V gene TRBV7-2 combines with J gene TRBJ2-1; possible D gene TRBD2, 5 bases. Germline lookup yields CDR1 SGHTA and CDR2 FQGNSA. V lost 1 base to trimming and J lost 10 bases, with 8 bases between them. This CDR3 spans 12 amino acids. The CDR3: CASSLGRGEQFF. DNA for the CDR3: TGTGCCAGCAGCTTAGGGCGCGGGGAGCAGTTCTTC.

V gene TRBV9 combines with J gene TRBJ2-5, with no clear D. Germline V lookup: CDR1 SGDLS, CDR2 YYNGEE. This CDR3 is built from 12 residues. V dropped 1 base and J dropped 3 bases, with 4 bases sitting between them. In DNA, the CDR3 is TGTGCCAGCAGCGTAACAGAAGAGACCCAGTACTTC. Its protein product is CASSVTEETQYF.

This clone was observed once. V gene TRBV29-1 combines with J gene TRBJ2-2, with TRBD2 matching 7 bases. Germline CDR1 SQVTM, CDR2 ANQGSEA. V shed 6 bases, J shed 0 bases, and the junction held 10 bases outside the gene matches. The CDR3 contains 16 residues. CDR3 sequence: CSVPPGLSTNTGELFF. For the CDR3, the DNA is TGCAGCGTCCCCCCGGGACTATCAACGAACACCGGGGAGCTGTTTTTT.

The rearrangement joins TRBV19 to TRBJ2-7; maybe TRBD2 (5 bases). CDR3 length: 13 residues. CDR1 is LNHDA and CDR2 is SQIVND in the germline V gene (reference sequence). The V gene lost 2 bases and the J gene lost 3 bases, with 8 bases spanning the gap. CDR3 nucleotides: TGTGCCAGTAGTATATCCGGACTCTACGAGCAGTACTTC. Amino acids: CASSISGLYEQYF.

The chain links TRBV5-1 to TRBJ2-1; 13 nucleotides line up with TRBD2. The CDR3 sequence is 16 residues long. CDR1 is SGHRS, CDR2 YFSETQ, per germline. With V trimmed by 4 bases and J by 4 bases, 5 bases remained unmatched. The CDR3 loop is CASSEGTSGVYNEQFF. CDR3 DNA: TGCGCCAGCAGCGAAGGGACTAGCGGGGTTTACAATGAGCAGTTCTTC.

The V call is TRBV19, the J call TRBJ1-1, with 8 positions matching TRBD1. V gave up 2 bases and J gave up 5 bases; unmatched junction bases: 7. CDR3 length: 15 amino acids. Germline V CDR1 and CDR2: LNHDA, SQIVND (reference sequence). The CDR3, as DNA: TGTGCCAGTAGTATACAGGGGGCTATGGGGACTGAAGCTTTCTTT. It is translated as CASSIQGAMGTEAFF.

The rearrangement uses TRBV28 and TRBJ2-1; TRBD2 matches 9 bases. J gave up 8 bases and V 5 bases, and 25 bases lay outside the gene matches. The CDR3 covers 20 residues. The germline CDR1 and CDR2 sequences are MDHEN and SYDVKM. CDR3 nucleotides: TGTGCCAGCAGTGGAGTCGTGAGAGGACTAGCGCTACCGTCTGGGGATGAGCAGTTCTTC. It translates to CASSGVVRGLALPSGDEQFF.

The V and J genes are TRBV27 and TRBJ2-5, with a possible D match to TRBD2 (5 bases). Judging by the DNA end, TRBJ2-7 fits better; the J call may be wrong. CDR1 and CDR2 (germline): MNHEY, SMNVEV (reference sequence). The CDR3 length is 13 residues. The CDR3 DNA sequence: TGTGCCAGCAGTTCCCGAGGGAGTGCCGAGCAGTACTTC. This encodes CASSSRGSAEQYF.

This clone was detected once. The chain employs TRBV5-1 and TRBJ2-5; 7 bases align to TRBD1. Near its end, the DNA agrees better with TRBJ2-7, so the J call may be wrong. This CDR3 contains 15 residues. Germline lookup yields CDR1 SGHRS and CDR2 YFSETQ. DNA for the CDR3: TGCGCCAGCAGCCCCTGGACAGGACCTCCTTACGAGCAGTACTTC. It is translated as CASSPWTGPPYEQYF.

The CDR3 sequence is CASSKGRQGNQPQHF. The CDR3 coding sequence is TGTGCCAGTAGTAAGGGCCGGCAGGGGAATCAGCCCCAGCATTTT. The chain links TRBV19 to TRBJ1-5; maybe TRBD1 (6 bases). Trimming removed 4 bases from V and 4 bases from J, with 14 bases in between. The CDR3 sequence is 15 residues long. CDR1 and CDR2 from the germline V gene are LNHDA and SQIVND (reference sequence). The full variable domain, in which reference TRBV19 and TRBJ1-5 provide the parts outside the CDR3, is DGGITQSPKYLFRKEGQNVTLSCEQNLNHDAMYWYRQDPGQGLRLIYYSQIVNDFQKGDIAEGYSVSREKKESFPLTVTSAQKNPTAFYLCASSKGRQGNQPQHFGDGTRLSIL.

This clone was recorded only once. V and J are TRBV6-4 and TRBJ2-3; D gene ambiguous. V was trimmed by 2 bases and J by 3 bases, leaving 12 bases between them. Germline-derived CDR1 and CDR2 are MRHNA and SNTAGT. CDR3 length: 15 amino acids. The CDR3 bases are TGTGCCAGCAGTGACGGCGGCAGCACGACAGATACGCAGTATTTT. This gives the protein CASSDGGSTTDTQYF.

V usage is TRBV6-1 and J usage is TRBJ1-2, with D uncertain. The CDR3 runs to 15 residues. Trimming cost V 1 base and J 4 bases, with 13 bases left between them. Germline CDR1 is MNHNS and CDR2 is SASEGT. Here the CDR3 reads CASSEEGTAFYGYTF. In DNA, the CDR3 is TGTGCCAGCAGTGAAGAAGGAACAGCCTTCTATGGCTACACCTTC.

V usage is TRBV28 and J usage is TRBJ2-1; unclear D gene. Per the germline V gene, CDR1 is MDHEN and CDR2 is SYDVKM. There are 14 residues in the CDR3. The V and J ends lost 5 bases and 4 bases respectively, with 12 bases between them. CDR3 sequence reads: CASSTTYGYNEQFF. For the CDR3, the DNA is TGTGCCAGCAGTACCACTTACGGTTACAATGAGCAGTTCTTC.

The chain joins TRBV5-6 to TRBJ1-2, with D possibly being TRBD1 (6 bases). Trimming left V 2 bases short and J 6 bases short, with 14 bases between. Germline values: CDR1 SGHDT, CDR2 YYEEEE. The CDR3 extends over 14 amino acids. DNA of the CDR3: TGTGCCAGCAGCTTCTGGCCAGGGGCGAATGGCTACACCTTC. Its translation is CASSFWPGANGYTF.

The chain is built from TRBV27 and TRBJ1-1; possible D gene TRBD1, 5 bases. The CDR3 extends over 15 amino acids. Per germline, CDR1 MNHEY and CDR2 SMNVEV (reference sequence). Trimming stripped 3 bases from V and 0 bases from J, with 11 bases between. The CDR3: CASSFTQGMNTEAFF. CDR3 nucleotide sequence: TGTGCCAGCAGTTTCACCCAGGGTATGAACACTGAAGCTTTCTTT.

The rearrangement uses TRBV18 and TRBJ1-1; D ambiguous. Trimming removed 3 bases at V and 2 bases at J, with 13 bases between. Per germline, CDR1 KGHSH and CDR2 LQKENI. This CDR3 comprises 15 residues. The CDR3 sequence is CASSPGVWENTEAFF. Here the CDR3 DNA reads TGTGCCAGCTCACCGGGAGTATGGGAAAACACTGAAGCTTTCTTT.

The chain joins TRBV28 to TRBJ2-6, with 8 bases lining up with TRBD1. CDR3 length: 15 residues. The J segment lost 4 bases and the V segment lost 5 bases, leaving 4 bases of the junction unmatched. Germline V gene lookup returns CDR1 MDHEN and CDR2 SYDVKM. CDR3 region: CASSQGARGANVLTF. DNA of the CDR3: TGTGCCAGCAGTCAGGGGGCGCGAGGGGCCAACGTCCTGACTTTC.

As concerns this clone: A read error may produce the germline difference seen at one junction end. The rearrangement links TRBV7-7 to TRBJ2-1; 12 nucleotides line up with TRBD2. Germline V gene data show CDR1 as SSHAT and CDR2 as FNYEAQ (reference sequence). The CDR3 covers 15 residues. The CDR3 DNA sequence: TGTGCTAGCAGCCCTCTAGCGGGAGGGCCGGGTGAGCAGTTCTTC. Its translation is CASSPLAGGPGEQFF.

This clone was counted a single time. The chain has TRBV27 and TRBJ2-1, with D unclear. Trimming shortened V by 10 bases and J by 9 bases, and 19 bases separated the two germline ends. The CDR3 runs to 13 residues. The germline CDR1 and CDR2 sequences are MNHEY and SMNVEV (reference sequence). The CDR3 coding sequence is TGTGCCACACACTCGACGGAGCTCAGTGAGCAGTTCTTC. Residues: CATHSTELSEQFF.

This clone was detected once. This sequence joins TRBV15 and TRBJ2-6; TRBD2 might be the D (6 bases). The CDR3 runs 14 residues. CDR1 is LNHNV, CDR2 YYDKDF, per germline (reference sequence). Trimming left V 8 bases short and J 2 bases short, with 10 bases between. The CDR3 loop reads CATGGGTGANVLTF. CDR3 DNA sequence: TGTGCCACCGGTGGGGGGACTGGGGCCAACGTCCTGACTTTC.

V gene TRBV7-3 combines with J gene TRBJ2-1; 7 bases map to TRBD2. The trim removed 4 bases at V and 4 bases at J, leaving 7 bases unmatched. Germline CDR1 SGHTA, CDR2 FQGTGA. CDR3 length: 15 amino acids. The CDR3, as DNA: TGTGCCAGCAGCTCAACTAGCGATCAATACAATGAGCAGTTCTTC. This translates into CASSSTSDQYNEQFF.

The V gene is TRBV18, the J gene TRBJ2-1; 8 bases line up with TRBD2. With 2 bases clipped from V and 4 bases from J, the junction kept 7 bases outside the gene matches. This CDR3 has 16 amino acids. Germline lookup yields CDR1 KGHSH and CDR2 LQKENI. The CDR3 DNA is TGTGCCAGCTCACCAGGGCTAGCGGGTACGTACAATGAGCAGTTCTTC. The encoded protein is CASSPGLAGTYNEQFF.

V and J are TRBV2 and TRBJ2-3; 9 nucleotides match TRBD2. Germline V gene lookup returns CDR1 SNHLY and CDR2 FYNNEI. The CDR3 has 14 amino acids. J was trimmed by 2 bases and V by 7 bases; bases with no gene match: 4. Written as DNA, the CDR3 is TGTGCCAGCAAGGGACTAGCTGACACAGATACGCAGTATTTT. It encodes CASKGLADTDTQYF.

Of note for this clone: A read error may produce the germline difference seen at one junction end. The same CDR3 also results from other DNA sequences found in this sample. The chain links TRBV19 to TRBJ2-2; 12 bases fit TRBD2. The CDR3 sequence is 14 residues long. CDR1 and CDR2 from the germline V gene are LNHDA and SQIVND (reference sequence). The CDR3 DNA is TGTGCCACCCGGACTAGCGGGAACACTGGGGAGCTGTTTTTT. It translates to CATRTSGNTGELFF.

V usage is TRBV29-1 and J usage is TRBJ2-5, with 7 bases that match TRBD2. V lost 4 bases and J lost 5; bases outside the gene matches: 4. The CDR3 sequence is 12 residues long. Germline CDR1 reads SQVTM; CDR2 reads ANQGSEA. CDR3 coding DNA: TGCAGCGTTGGGACTAGAGGGGAGACCCAGTACTTC. It encodes CSVGTRGETQYF.

V and J are TRBV6-5 and TRBJ2-7; possible D gene TRBD1, 5 bases. Germline V gene sequence: CDR1 MNHEY, CDR2 SVGAGI. V lost 5 bases to trimming and J lost 8 bases, with 16 bases between them. This CDR3 has 13 residues. The CDR3 protein is CASSPPGSEQQYF. In DNA, the CDR3 is TGTGCCAGCAGTCCTCCAGGGTCGGAGCAGCAGTACTTC.